This entry features one T cell receptor beta chain sequence. Enrolment of Seattle patients took place during active infection, and they were followed longitudinally. These data are taken from a study of blood T cell repertoires in COVID-19. At the level of the study: Researchers got acute and convalescent COVID-19 samples from the United States, Italy and Spain.

Measured with immunoSEQ multiplex PCR; TCRdb has only the in-frame clones, and not every one. The table includes approximately 240,000 clones, over 90% detected once. The ends were cut back, 3 bases at V and 2 bases at J, with 10 bases in the middle. In germline, CDR1 is KGHDR, CDR2 SFDVKD. The CDR3 runs 14 residues. Sequencing input: peripheral blood. This receptor was identified in a man aged 30-40 years with COVID-19, enrolled during active disease. The rearrangement joins TRBV24-1 to TRBJ2-7; the D gene is possibly TRBD1 (5 bases). As DNA, the CDR3 is TGTGCCACCAGTGATGACAGTTGGCCCTACGAGCAGTACTTC. This sequence encodes CATSDDSWPYEQYF.